The source of this TCR beta chain is a study of blood T cell repertoires in COVID-19. Study background: Material from acute and convalescent COVID-19 was sourced from the United States, Italy and Spain.

The count of this clone is one. Per the original data handling: The assay estimated nucleated cells by amplifying reference gene primers. Measured with immunoSEQ multiplex PCR; TCRdb has only the in-frame clones, and not every one. V, J and clone size were drawn from that table, and D and trimming were deduced from the DNA. Of roughly 200,000 clones detected, more than 70% appear once; the ten largest clones hold 8.5% to 10%. The germline V gene encodes CDR1 SGHNT and CDR2 YYREEE (reference sequence). The CDR3 consists of 16 residues. V shed 3 bases and J shed 0 bases, with 13 bases lying between them.

The source of this sequence is a man aged 40-49 years with active or convalescent COVID-19. The chain is built from TRBV5-4 and TRBJ1-3; D ambiguous. The sample consisted of peripheral blood. The CDR3 sequence is CASSSDPGYSGNTIYF. The CDR3 nucleotides read TGTGCCAGCAGCTCCGACCCAGGTTACTCTGGAAACACCATATATTTT. Together with reference TRBV5-4 and TRBJ1-3, the CDR3 gives the full variable domain: ETGVTQSPTHLIKTRGQQVTLRCSSQSGHNTVSWYQQALGQGPQFIFQYYREEENGRGNFPPRFSGLQFPNYSSELNVNALELDDSALYLCASSSDPGYSGNTIYFGEGSWLTVV.